These 28 T cell receptor beta chains were all obtained from the same sample, sequenced in a study of T cell responses to AZD1222 COVID-19 vaccine. Some clones are missing from TCRdb's copy, which holds only in-frame ones; the method was immunoSEQ multiplex PCR. The data hold 120,000 to 150,000 clones, with roughly nine tenths observed a single time. Sequences were derived from peripheral blood, sampled on day 0 of AZD1222 vaccination. The receptors here all came from an adult in good health.

This sequence joins TRBV12-3 or TRBV12-4 and TRBJ1-5; TRBD1 aligns across 7 bases. J gave up 6 bases and V 5 bases, and 4 bases lay outside the gene matches. This CDR3 spans 13 amino acids. The chain's CDR3 is CASSPGGSQPQHF. In nucleotides, the CDR3 is TGTGCCAGCAGTCCAGGGGGAAGTCAGCCCCAGCATTTT.

This clone was recorded once. V gene TRBV7-2 combines with J gene TRBJ1-5; D is ambiguous. The CDR3 has 13 residues. The V end was cut by 5 bases, the J end by 3 bases, with 8 bases between. Germline V gene data show CDR1 as SGHTA and CDR2 as FQGNSA. In nucleotides, the CDR3 is TGTGCCAGCAGCGTAAGCTTCAATCAGCCCCAGCATTTT. Residues: CASSVSFNQPQHF.

V is TRBV5-6 and J is TRBJ1-2; 7 bases agree with TRBD1. Germline V gene lookup returns CDR1 SGHDT and CDR2 YYEEEE. Trimming cost V 2 bases and J 4 bases; bases outside gene matches: 8. The CDR3 has 15 amino acids. CDR3 DNA sequence: TGTGCCAGCAGCTTAGGACAGGCCAAGGGCTATGGCTACACCTTC. It encodes CASSLGQAKGYGYTF.

This chain uses TRBV11-2 with TRBJ2-7, with D unresolved. V gave up 5 bases and J gave up 2 bases, with 19 bases separating them. The CDR3 sequence is 16 residues long. Germline-derived CDR1 and CDR2 are SGHAT and FQNNGV. CDR3 sequence: CASSPTGGWQTYEQYF. As DNA, the CDR3 is TGTGCCAGCAGCCCGACCGGTGGGTGGCAGACCTACGAGCAGTACTTC.

The V and J genes are TRBV5-4 and TRBJ1-2; 8 bases are a match to TRBD1. Looked up from germline, CDR1 is SGHNT and CDR2 is YYREEE (reference sequence). This CDR3 is 15 amino acids long. The trim removed 2 bases at V and 5 bases at J, leaving 8 bases unmatched. The CDR3 nucleotides are TGTGCCAGCAGCTTCAGGGGGCCCAGGCTTTATGGCTACACCTTC. Its protein is CASSFRGPRLYGYTF.

CDR3 nucleotide sequence: TGCGCCAGCAGCTTGGCTGGACAGTACACCGGGGAGCTGTTTTTT. It encodes CASSLAGQYTGELFF. The rearrangement links TRBV5-1 to TRBJ2-2, with D possibly matching TRBD1 (6 bases). In germline, CDR1 is SGHRS, CDR2 YFSETQ. Between the trimmed V and J ends, which lost 0 bases and 3 bases, there was a span of 9 bases. The CDR3 extends over 15 amino acids.

The chain employs TRBV6-5 and TRBJ1-5; TRBD1 matches at 7 bases. The germline V gene encodes CDR1 MNHEY and CDR2 SVGAGI. J gave up 1 base and V 8 bases, and 5 bases lay outside the gene matches. CDR3 length: 14 amino acids. Here the CDR3 DNA reads TGTGCCAGCCAAACAGGGGCAAGCAATCAGCCCCAGCATTTT. It is translated as CASQTGASNQPQHF.

The rearrangement links TRBV29-1 to TRBJ1-1; weak D call: TRBD1 (6 bases). This CDR3 comprises 14 residues. With 4 bases removed from V and 3 bases from J, the gap between germline ends came to 15 bases. CDR1 and CDR2 from the germline V gene are SQVTM and ANQGSEA. CDR3 in DNA: TGCAGCGTTGCTCGGTCGGGGGCGGACACTGAAGCTTTCTTT. This sequence encodes CSVARSGADTEAFF.

The CDR3 sequence: CASSPEGKGFYEQYF. The CDR3 DNA reads TGTGCCAGCAGCCCCGAGGGGAAGGGGTTCTACGAGCAGTACTTC. The rearrangement uses TRBV11-2 and TRBJ2-7; either TRBD1 or TRBD2 may fit D (5 bases each). V gave up 5 bases and J gave up 3 bases, with 17 bases separating them. The CDR3 is 15 residues long. The germline V gene encodes CDR1 SGHAT and CDR2 FQNNGV.

The sample holds one count of this clone. This CDR3 reads CASGLYRRGEQFF. Written as DNA, the CDR3 is TGTGCTAGTGGTTTGTACCGCAGAGGGGAGCAGTTCTTC. This sequence joins TRBV12-5 and TRBJ2-1; a weak D match, TRBD2 (5 bases). Trimming shortened V by 2 bases and J by 10 bases, and 12 bases separated the two germline ends. Germline-derived CDR1 and CDR2 are LGHNT and FRNRAP. The CDR3 is 13 residues long.

The chain recombines TRBV5-1 with TRBJ1-3, with D maybe TRBD1 (6 bases). The CDR3 is 14 residues long. Germline V lookup: CDR1 SGHRS, CDR2 YFSETQ. V lost 4 bases and J 3 bases, leaving 11 bases between the germline ends. CDR3 amino acids: CASSQTGFGNTIYF. Here the CDR3 DNA reads TGCGCCAGCAGCCAGACAGGATTTGGAAACACCATATATTTT.

The chain uses TRBV7-2 and TRBJ1-2; D unresolved. V was trimmed by 2 bases and J by 0 bases, leaving 7 bases between them. The CDR3 contains 14 residues. Germline loops: CDR1 SGHTA, CDR2 FQGNSA. The CDR3 DNA reads as TGTGCCAGCAGCTTAACGGATACTAACTATGGCTACACCTTC. Amino acids: CASSLTDTNYGYTF.

J is TRBJ1-4 and V is TRBV7-2; D unresolved. This CDR3 is built from 17 residues. Germline assignment: CDR1 SGHTA and CDR2 FQGNSA. Trimming cost V 1 base and J 4 bases, with 16 bases left between them. In DNA, the CDR3 is TGTGCCAGCAGCTTAGTGGAGTCGAGGCAGATTAATGAAAAACTGTTTTTT. Amino acids: CASSLVESRQINEKLFF.

The genes are TRBV6-5 and TRBJ1-1; no definite D call. The germline V gene encodes CDR1 MNHEY and CDR2 SVGAGI. Trimming removed 7 bases from V and 7 bases from J, with 16 bases in between. The CDR3 consists of 13 residues. CDR3 region: CASISHGSDEAFF. In nucleotides, the CDR3 is TGTGCCAGCATTTCACATGGGAGTGATGAAGCTTTCTTT.

J is TRBJ2-2 and V is TRBV5-6; the D is unclear. Per the germline V gene, CDR1 is SGHDT and CDR2 is YYEEEE. V dropped 2 bases and J dropped 2 bases, with 10 bases sitting between them. This CDR3 is 15 amino acids long. Written as DNA, the CDR3 is TGTGCCAGCAGCTTTGGCCTTTTCAACACCGGGGAGCTGTTTTTT. Translating gives CASSFGLFNTGELFF.

This clone came up a few times. The V call is TRBV6-5, the J call TRBJ2-7; 7 nucleotides line up with TRBD2. The CDR3 loop spans 16 amino acids. The germline V gene has CDR1 MNHEY and CDR2 SVGAGI. The J segment lost 3 bases and the V segment lost 2 bases, leaving 10 bases of the junction unmatched. CDR3: CASSYPRDRGSYEQYF. In DNA, the CDR3 is TGTGCCAGCAGTTACCCTCGGGACCGCGGGAGCTACGAGCAGTACTTC.

The chain carries TRBV6-1 and TRBJ1-4, with 11 bases aligning to TRBD1. V trimming: 2 bases; J trimming: 8 bases; junction bases outside the gene matches: 7. CDR3 size: 16 residues. The germline CDR1 and CDR2 sequences are MNHNS and SASEGT. CDR3 nucleotide sequence: TGTGCCAGCAGTGAACGGGGGGACAGGGGGATGGAAAAACTGTTTTTT. Its protein is CASSERGDRGMEKLFF.

The rearrangement links TRBV2 to TRBJ1-5; a weak D match, TRBD1 (6 bases). This CDR3 region has 14 residues. With 7 bases removed from V and 0 bases from J, the gap between germline ends came to 10 bases. Germline CDR1 and CDR2: SNHLY and FYNNEI. The CDR3 is CASKQGISNQPQHF. CDR3 bases: TGTGCCAGCAAACAGGGTATTAGCAATCAGCCCCAGCATTTT.

V gene TRBV11-3 combines with J gene TRBJ1-3; maybe TRBD1 (6 bases). Per the germline V gene, CDR1 is SGHNT and CDR2 is YENEEA. V was trimmed by 4 bases and J by 4 bases, leaving 8 bases between them. This CDR3 comprises 13 residues. CDR3 coding DNA: TGTGCCAGCAGCTCGGGACACGGAAACACCATATATTTT. Protein: CASSSGHGNTIYF.

This chain links TRBV5-1 with TRBJ1-1, with D perhaps matching TRBD1 (6 bases). Trimming shortened V by 0 bases and J by 10 bases, and 31 bases separated the two germline ends. The CDR3 is 19 amino acids. Per germline, CDR1 SGHRS and CDR2 YFSETQ. CDR3 loop: CASSLVYRVWGPGIYGAFF. CDR3 nucleotides: TGCGCCAGCAGCTTGGTCTACAGGGTCTGGGGGCCCGGTATCTATGGAGCTTTCTTT.

The chain has TRBV30 and TRBJ2-7; 9 nucleotides align to TRBD1. The CDR3 has 17 amino acids. Germline CDR1 and CDR2: GTSNPN and SVGIG (reference sequence). V lost 3 bases and J lost 5; bases outside the gene matches: 17. The CDR3 DNA sequence: TGTGCCTGGAGGGGGACAGGGTGGTCGTTCGGCGGGGACGAGCAGTACTTC. Translating gives CAWRGTGWSFGGDEQYF.

The V gene is TRBV6-5, the J gene TRBJ1-1, with D uncertain. CDR1 and CDR2 from the germline V gene are MNHEY and SVGAGI. Deletions cut 0 bases from V and 4 bases from J, with 9 bases between. The CDR3 is 14 amino acids. This CDR3 is CASSYSNGRTEAFF. As DNA, the CDR3 is TGTGCCAGCAGTTACTCGAATGGACGCACTGAAGCTTTCTTT.

The chain links TRBV9 to TRBJ2-1; 13 bases fit TRBD2. The trim removed 4 bases at V and 4 bases at J, leaving 11 bases unmatched. CDR1 is SGDLS and CDR2 is YYNGEE in the germline V gene. The CDR3 spans 18 residues. The DNA for the CDR3 is TGTGCCAGCAGCCCCCCGGCGGGGGGACTAGCGGGGTACAATGAGCAGTTCTTC. It yields the protein CASSPPAGGLAGYNEQFF.

The CDR3, as DNA: TGTGCCAGCAGTGACGGGACAGAGAGCTATGGCTACACCTTC. Protein sequence: CASSDGTESYGYTF. This chain joins TRBV6-4 and TRBJ1-2; 7 bases line up with TRBD1. The junction had 4 bases not matched to a gene; V was cut back by 2 bases and J by 4 bases. The V gene's germline CDR1 is MRHNA and CDR2 SNTAGT. The CDR3 loop spans 14 amino acids.

The chain has TRBV5-1 and TRBJ1-1; no reliable D call. V dropped 2 bases and J dropped 2 bases, with 10 bases sitting between them. This CDR3 spans 14 amino acids. Germline values: CDR1 SGHRS, CDR2 YFSETQ. The CDR3 region is CASSLQSLNTEAFF. The CDR3 bases are TGCGCCAGCAGCTTACAGAGTCTAAACACTGAAGCTTTCTTT.

The genes are TRBV19 and TRBJ2-4; 8 bases line up with TRBD1. Per germline, CDR1 LNHDA and CDR2 SQIVND (reference sequence). V lost 6 bases and J lost 8; bases outside the gene matches: 9. This CDR3 is built from 14 residues. CDR3 sequence (DNA): TGTGCCAGTAGCCAGGAGACAGGGGTCGACATTCAGTACTTC. Its protein is CASSQETGVDIQYF.

The J gene is TRBJ2-2, the V gene TRBV3-1 (or the pseudogene TRBV3-2); D may match TRBD1 or TRBD2 (5 bases each). The germline CDR1 and CDR2 sequences are LGHDT and YNNKEL (reference sequence). V was shortened by 3 bases and J by 4 bases, with 15 bases between the two germline ends. The CDR3 has 16 residues. The CDR3 DNA is TGTGCCAGCAGCCAGGCCGGGACCTCTGGCACCGGGGAGCTGTTTTTT. Protein: CASSQAGTSGTGELFF.

The chain combines TRBV6-5 with TRBJ1-3; no reliable D call. Germline loops: CDR1 MNHEY, CDR2 SVGAGI. V lost 6 bases and J 4 bases, leaving 16 bases between the germline ends. The CDR3 is 15 amino acids. The chain's CDR3 is CASRLNHEYGNTIYF. CDR3 DNA: TGTGCCAGCAGGCTGAACCATGAATACGGAAACACCATATATTTT.